This T cell receptor (beta chain) was sequenced in a study of cytomegalovirus exposure and HLA in healthy donors. V was pared by 0 bases and J by 2 bases, with 9 bases between. Germline loops: CDR1 SGHRS, CDR2 YFSETQ. The CDR3 covers 14 residues. Worth noting for this clone: Its antigen is undetermined.

Study results and limitations: It was reported that the classifier diagnosed cytomegalovirus status with high specificity and sensitivity in both the original and validation cohorts. The investigators catalogued some 160 TCR beta chains as cytomegalovirus-associated. Whilst most TCR sequences proved rare, a subset of public TCRs occurred across many donors.

Some clones are missing from TCRdb's copy, which holds only in-frame ones; the method was immunoSEQ multiplex PCR. This table has hundreds of thousands of clones, roughly 84% appearing once. The rearrangement joins TRBV5-1 to TRBJ2-7; D gene unclear. Sequencing was carried out using PBMCs. The source of this sequence is a man younger than 35 in good health and CMV-seropositive. The CDR3 DNA reads as TGCGCCAGCAGCTTGGGCGGCAGCACCTACGAGCAGTACTTC. It specifies CASSLGGSTYEQYF.